A single T cell receptor beta chain is shown here with its context. Antigen specificity is unknown. The source material, RNA transcripts, was used to amplify TCR beta CDR3 regions. The primer set for the first-round RT-PCR of the TCR CDR3 was HTBI. MiXCR was run by TCRdb on the multiplex PCR reads, yielding one entry per CDR3 protein. The sample has about 98,000 distinct CDR3 sequences, approximately 39% seen once. Stable disease denoted Graves' hyperthyroidism without ophthalmopathy progression within 18 months. Diagnoses used clinical symptoms, serum thyroxine and TRAb, thyroid ultrasound and orbital computed tomography. The record originates from a study of T cells in Graves' hyperthyroidism and ophthalmopathy. Study-wide results and caveats: Most expanded thyroid clonotypes above 0.001 also appeared in blood.

Deletions cut 3 bases from V and 6 bases from J, with 14 bases between. Germline loops: CDR1 LNHNV, CDR2 YYDKDF (reference sequence). This CDR3 region has 14 residues. The genes are TRBV15 and TRBJ1-2, with D unclear. Sequenced: peripheral blood or thyroid tissue (not recorded which). This clonotype originated in a woman in her 30s with Graves' hyperthyroidism. The CDR3 sequence: CATSRASGPDGYTF. In DNA form, the CDR3 reads TGTGCCACCAGCAGGGCATCAGGACCTGATGGCTACACCTTC.